This TCR beta chain was obtained from a study of T cell responses to AZD1222 COVID-19 vaccine. Study results and limitations: Compared with day 0, the breadth and depth of the Spike-specific TCR repertoire rose significantly after two doses of AZD1222. Nearly half of spike-specific TCRs reportedly target unmutated variant regions. Among the donors, most were white British and more were female, and clonal diversity was possibly underestimated.

Points on this clone: As yet, its antigen is unknown.

Trimming left V 4 bases short and J 4 bases short, with 7 bases between. The CDR3 extends over 13 amino acids. Germline CDR1 MDHEN, CDR2 SYDVKM. Sequenced by immunoSEQ multiplex PCR; TCRdb stores in-frame clones only, minus some. In the table there are tens of thousands of clones, 90% to 95% of which are singletons. This sequence originates from an adult in good health. The sequenced sample was peripheral blood, obtained on day 0 of AZD1222 vaccination. This rearrangement joins TRBV28 to TRBJ2-2; D may be TRBD1 (6 bases). CDR3 nucleotide sequence: TGTGCCAGCAGTTGGACAGTCACCGGGGAGCTGTTTTTT. It yields the protein CASSWTVTGELFF.